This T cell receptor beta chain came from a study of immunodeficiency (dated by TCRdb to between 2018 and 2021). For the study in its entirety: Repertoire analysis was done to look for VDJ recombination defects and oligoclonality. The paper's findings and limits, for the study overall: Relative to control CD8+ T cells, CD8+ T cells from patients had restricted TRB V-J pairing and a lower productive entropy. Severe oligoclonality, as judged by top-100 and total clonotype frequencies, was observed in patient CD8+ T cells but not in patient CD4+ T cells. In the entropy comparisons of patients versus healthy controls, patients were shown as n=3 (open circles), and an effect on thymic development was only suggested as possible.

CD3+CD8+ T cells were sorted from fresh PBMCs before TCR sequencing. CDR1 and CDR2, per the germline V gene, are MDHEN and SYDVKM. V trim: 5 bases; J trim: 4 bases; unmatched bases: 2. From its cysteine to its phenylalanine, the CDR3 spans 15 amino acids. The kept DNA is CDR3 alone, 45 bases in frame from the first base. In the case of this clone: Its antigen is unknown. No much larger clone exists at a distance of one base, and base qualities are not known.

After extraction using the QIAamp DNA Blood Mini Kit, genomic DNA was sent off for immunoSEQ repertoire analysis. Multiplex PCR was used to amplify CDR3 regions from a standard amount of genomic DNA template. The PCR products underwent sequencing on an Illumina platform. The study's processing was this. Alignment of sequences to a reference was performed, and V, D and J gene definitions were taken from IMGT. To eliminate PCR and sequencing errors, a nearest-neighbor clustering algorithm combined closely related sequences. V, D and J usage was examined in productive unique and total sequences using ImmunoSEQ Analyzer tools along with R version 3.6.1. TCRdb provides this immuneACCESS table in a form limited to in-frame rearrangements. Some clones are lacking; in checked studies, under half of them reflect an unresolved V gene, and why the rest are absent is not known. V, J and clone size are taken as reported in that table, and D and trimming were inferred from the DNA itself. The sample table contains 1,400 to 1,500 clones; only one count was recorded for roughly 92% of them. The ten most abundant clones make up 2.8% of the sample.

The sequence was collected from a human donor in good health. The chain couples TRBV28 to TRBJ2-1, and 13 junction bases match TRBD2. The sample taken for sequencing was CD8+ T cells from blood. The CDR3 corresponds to CASSGTSGAYNEQFF. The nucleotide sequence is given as TGTGCCAGCAGTGGGACTAGCGGGGCATACAATGAGCAGTTCTTC. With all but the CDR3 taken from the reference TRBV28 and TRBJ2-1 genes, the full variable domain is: DVKVTQSSRYLVKRTGEKVFLECVQDMDHENMFWYRQDPGLGLRLIYFSYDVKMKEKGDIPEGYSVSREKKERFSLILESASTNQTSMYLCASSGTSGAYNEQFFGPGTRLTVL.